The next 19 T cell receptor beta chains were all read from a single sample in a study of blood T cells in healthy people across ages. A second PCR of 7 to 11 cycles used a sample-barcoded 5' primer and a J-beta primer mix. TCRdb reprocessed the 5' RACE reads with MiXCR, giving one entry per CDR3 protein. The sample lists 630,000 or so distinct CDR3 sequences; approximately 30% were seen once. Material for sequencing was blood. These receptor sequences come from a woman aged 80 or older in good health.

A word on this clonotype: This clone may be a read error of a much larger clone one base away. The chain links TRBV5-4 to TRBJ2-1, with 9 bases lining up with TRBD1. The CDR3 runs 14 residues. Germline assignment: CDR1 SGHNT and CDR2 YYREEE (reference sequence). V shed 4 bases, J shed 10 bases, and the junction held 9 bases outside the gene matches. The CDR3 sequence: CASSLRTGAGEQFF. The DNA for the CDR3 is TGTGCCAGCAGCCTCCGGACAGGGGCGGGCGAGCAGTTCTTC.

The V call is TRBV29-1, the J call TRBJ1-1; 7 bases align to TRBD1. Trimming removed 7 bases from V and 7 bases from J; junction bases left unmatched: 9. Germline V gives CDR1 SQVTM, CDR2 ANQGSEA. The CDR3 loop spans 12 amino acids. The chain's CDR3 is CSARTGDIEAFF. CDR3 DNA: TGCAGCGCCAGAACAGGGGACATTGAAGCTTTCTTT.

A word on this clonotype: A much larger clone lies a single base off, so this may be a read error. J is TRBJ2-1 and V is TRBV27, with 8 bases aligning to TRBD2. Per the germline V gene, CDR1 is MNHEY and CDR2 is SMNVEV (reference sequence). The CDR3 covers 15 residues. The CDR3, as DNA: TGTGCCAACAGTCGCGGGGGGAACTCCTACAATGAGCAGTTCTTC. Its protein is CANSRGGNSYNEQFF.

This clonotype appeared many times. V and J are TRBV6-5 and TRBJ2-1; 9 positions match TRBD2. V was pared by 5 bases and J by 4 bases, with 6 bases of the junction left unmatched. Germline CDR1 and CDR2: MNHEY and SVGAGI. CDR3 length: 15 amino acids. CDR3 amino acids: CASSQLAGPYNEQFF. The DNA for the CDR3 is TGTGCCAGCAGTCAGCTAGCGGGGCCTTACAATGAGCAGTTCTTC.

In the case of this clonotype: Germline and junction disagree at one end, which may indicate a read error. V gene TRBV6-2 or TRBV6-3 combines with J gene TRBJ2-1, with D hard to call. Germline V CDR1 and CDR2: MNHEY, SVGEGT. The CDR3 contains 16 residues. The CDR3 region is CASSYSPARPYNGQFF. Written as DNA, the CDR3 is TGTGCCAGCAGTTACTCCCCCGCTCGCCCCTACAATGGGCAGTTCTTC.

This clonotype was seen at least ten times. This chain links TRBV2 with TRBJ2-7, with unresolved D. V was pared by 8 bases and J by 2 bases, with 10 bases between. Germline loops: CDR1 SNHLY, CDR2 FYNNEI. CDR3 length: 12 amino acids. DNA for the CDR3: TGTGCCAGCCACCGGACCACCTACGAGCAGTACTTC. Translating it yields CASHRTTYEQYF. Filled out from reference TRBV2 and TRBJ2-7, the complete variable domain reads EPEVTQTPSHQVTQMGQEVILRCVPISNHLYFYWYRQILGQKVEFLVSFYNNEISEKSEIFDDQFSVERPDGSNFTLKIRSTKLEDSAMYFCASHRTTYEQYFGPGTRLTVT.

The CDR3 loop reads CASSEGGRGQPQHF. The CDR3 coding sequence is TGTGCCAGCAGCGAGGGGGGCAGGGGACAGCCCCAGCATTTT. The gene calls are TRBV7-2 and TRBJ1-5, with TRBD1 as a possible D gene (6 bases). V lost 5 bases and J 7 bases, leaving 15 bases between the germline ends. The germline V gene encodes CDR1 SGHTA and CDR2 FQGNSA. The CDR3 has 14 amino acids. Variable domain in full (rest from reference TRBV7-2 and TRBJ1-5): GAGVSQSPSNKVTEKGKDVELRCDPISGHTALYWYRQSLGQGLEFLIYFQGNSAPDKSGLPSDRFSAERTGGSVSTLTIQRTQQEDSAVYLCASSEGGRGQPQHFGDGTRLSIL.

This clonotype was recorded many times. The gene calls are TRBV20-1 and TRBJ2-1; D possibly corresponds to TRBD2 (6 bases). Germline values: CDR1 DFQATT, CDR2 SNEGSKA (reference sequence). V dropped 3 bases and J dropped 7 bases, with 16 bases sitting between them. This CDR3 is built from 14 residues. The CDR3 nucleotides read TGCAGTGCTAGGGGGGTCCCAGGAGGGAATGAGCAGTTCTTC. Its protein product is CSARGVPGGNEQFF.

This clonotype was seen only a few times. The rearrangement uses TRBV5-1 and TRBJ1-1; weak D call: TRBD1 (5 bases). The V and J ends lost 0 bases and 2 bases respectively, with 11 bases between them. The CDR3 totals 15 residues. Per germline, CDR1 SGHRS and CDR2 YFSETQ. The DNA for the CDR3 is TGCGCCAGCAGCTTGGGGGGGGTTACTAACACTGAAGCTTTCTTT. It translates to CASSLGGVTNTEAFF.

Ten or more counts support this clonotype. The V gene is TRBV6-5, the J gene TRBJ2-6, with D tentatively TRBD2 (5 bases). The CDR3 runs to 17 residues. Germline loops: CDR1 MNHEY, CDR2 SVGAGI. Trimming pared 4 bases from V and 1 base from J, leaving 14 bases between. The CDR3 bases are TGTGCCAGCAGTTCCGGAGGTTTTAGGTCTGGGGCCAACGTCCTGACTTTC. Its protein is CASSSGGFRSGANVLTF.

This clonotype was picked up many times. The chain joins TRBV7-2 to TRBJ2-2; perhaps TRBD1 as D (5 bases). CDR1 and CDR2 (germline): SGHTA, FQGNSA. The V end lost 5 bases, the J end lost 1 base, and 14 bases lay between the germline ends. The CDR3 contains 16 residues. CDR3 amino acids: CASSAFLQGNTGELFF. The CDR3 nucleotides read TGTGCCAGCAGCGCGTTTCTCCAGGGGAACACCGGGGAGCTGTTTTTT. Together with reference TRBV7-2 and TRBJ2-2, the CDR3 gives the full variable domain: GAGVSQSPSNKVTEKGKDVELRCDPISGHTALYWYRQSLGQGLEFLIYFQGNSAPDKSGLPSDRFSAERTGGSVSTLTIQRTQQEDSAVYLCASSAFLQGNTGELFFGEGSRLTVL.

This clonotype was detected many times. The chain is built from TRBV29-1 and TRBJ2-7; D is possibly TRBD1 or TRBD2 (6 bases each). CDR3 length: 13 amino acids. V was shortened by 4 bases and J by 7 bases, with 17 bases between the two germline ends. The V gene's germline CDR1 is SQVTM and CDR2 ANQGSEA. The CDR3 bases are TGCAGCGTTGTTGTAGGGGGAGGAGGGGAGCAGTACTTC. The encoded protein is CSVVVGGGGEQYF.

This chain links TRBV20-1 with TRBJ2-1, with a possible D match to TRBD2 (6 bases). The CDR3 runs to 14 residues. From germline, CDR1 is DFQATT and CDR2 SNEGSKA (reference sequence). Between the trimmed V and J ends, which lost 6 bases and 5 bases, there was a span of 17 bases. The CDR3 DNA follows: TGCAGTGCCAAACTGCGGGGACTGAACAATGAGCAGTTCTTC. Translating gives CSAKLRGLNNEQFF.

There are many counts of this clonotype. The chain is built from TRBV20-1 and TRBJ2-3; 9 bases map to TRBD2. V gave up 6 bases and J gave up 5 bases; unmatched junction bases: 12. From germline, CDR1 is DFQATT and CDR2 SNEGSKA (reference sequence). This CDR3 contains 15 residues. CDR3 in amino acids: CSAPKGLAGLDTQYF. For the CDR3, the DNA is TGCAGTGCCCCTAAGGGGCTAGCGGGACTAGATACGCAGTATTTT.

In its sample, this clonotype was seen many times. The chain employs TRBV7-3 and TRBJ2-5, with D perhaps TRBD1 (5 bases). The CDR3 is 15 residues long. The germline V and J ends were trimmed by 1 base and 3 bases, with 12 bases remaining between them. In germline, CDR1 is SGHTA, CDR2 FQGTGA. The CDR3 nucleotides read TGTGCCAGCAGCTTAATGGGCAGGGATAAAGAGACCCAGTACTTC. This codes for CASSLMGRDKETQYF.

The chain carries TRBV5-1 and TRBJ2-5; the D call may be TRBD1 or TRBD2 (5 bases each). The end of the DNA fits TRBJ2-7 better, so the J call may be wrong. This CDR3 is built from 13 residues. The germline gives CDR1 SGHRS, CDR2 YFSETQ. The CDR3 DNA follows: TGCGCCAGCAGCTTGGGGTCAGGGACCGAGCAGTACTTC. Its protein is CASSLGSGTEQYF.

The CDR3 region is CSVRGRSDTQYF. In nucleotides, the CDR3 is TGCAGTGTCAGGGGCAGATCAGATACGCAGTATTTT. The rearrangement uses TRBV20-1 and TRBJ2-3; D perhaps matches TRBD1 (6 bases). V was trimmed by 7 bases and J by 4 bases, leaving 12 bases between them. Germline assignment: CDR1 DFQATT and CDR2 SNEGSKA (reference sequence). This CDR3 region has 12 residues.

The table lists this clonotype with a few counts. The V call is TRBV2, the J call TRBJ1-1; 7 bases line up with TRBD1. CDR3 length: 15 amino acids. V shed 4 bases and J 1 base; nucleotides not matched to a gene: 6. CDR1 is SNHLY and CDR2 is FYNNEI in the germline V gene. The chain's CDR3 is CASSARGAENTEAFF. The CDR3 DNA sequence: TGTGCCAGCAGTGCCAGGGGGGCCGAGAACACTGAAGCTTTCTTT.

This chain links TRBV20-1 with TRBJ2-1; TRBD2 matches at 8 bases. V lost 5 bases, J lost 5 bases, and 5 bases stayed unmatched. Germline V gives CDR1 DFQATT, CDR2 SNEGSKA (reference sequence). The CDR3 is 13 residues long. Written as DNA, the CDR3 is TGCAGTGCTCTTAGCGGGGAGAACAATGAGCAGTTCTTC. It translates to CSALSGENNEQFF.